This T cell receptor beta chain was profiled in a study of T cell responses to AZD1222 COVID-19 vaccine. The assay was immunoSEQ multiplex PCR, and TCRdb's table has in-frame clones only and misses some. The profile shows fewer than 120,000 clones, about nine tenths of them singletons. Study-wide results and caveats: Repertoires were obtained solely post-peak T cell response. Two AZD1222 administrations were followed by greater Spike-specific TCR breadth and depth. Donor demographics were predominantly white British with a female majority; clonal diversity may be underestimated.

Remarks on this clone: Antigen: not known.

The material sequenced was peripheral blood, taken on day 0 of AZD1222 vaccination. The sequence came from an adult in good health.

The DNA of the CDR3 is TGTGCCAGTAGTATAGACCGGACGGGTGGCTACACCTTC. As protein: CASSIDRTGGYTF. This chain joins TRBV19 and TRBJ1-2; no firm D call. Looked up from germline, CDR1 is LNHDA and CDR2 is SQIVND (reference sequence). The length of the CDR3 is 13 residues. V dropped 0 bases and J dropped 7 bases, with 9 bases sitting between them.